The 30 T cell receptor beta chains listed next were all sequenced from one sample in a study of T cell repertoires in cytomegalovirus infection. TCRdb redid the calling of the reads with MiXCR, one entry per CDR3 protein. The table shows roughly 80,000 distinct CDR3 sequences, with about 40% occurring only once. For these receptors, no antigen is known. This specimen was CD8+ T cells from cultured PBMCs, taken from culture after CMV antigen stimulation. These receptors originate from a human donor in good health (CMV status not recorded). Some clones in this sample may be carry-over from other donors' samples.

The gene calls are TRBV7-3 and TRBJ2-3, with 7 nucleotides matching TRBD2. Losses at the gene ends were 5 bases for V and 0 bases for J; bases not matched to a gene: 5. The CDR3 has 15 amino acids. Germline CDR1 reads SGHTA; CDR2 reads FQGTGA. The CDR3 DNA reads TGTGCCAGCAGCATGAGCGGGGCTAGCACAGATACGCAGTATTTT. Its protein is CASSMSGASTDTQYF.

CDR3 loop: CASSSIEQGGSLVTDTQYF. DNA for the CDR3: TGTGCCAGCAGCTCCATAGAACAGGGAGGTAGCCTCGTAACAGATACGCAGTATTTT. The V and J genes are TRBV11-2 and TRBJ2-3; either TRBD1 or TRBD2 may supply D (6 bases each). The CDR3 is 19 residues long. CDR1 and CDR2 (germline): SGHAT, FQNNGV. V was pared by 4 bases and J by 3 bases, with 26 bases between.

This clonotype was seen a handful of times. V and J are TRBV27 and TRBJ2-7; 9 positions agree with TRBD2. V gave up 6 bases and J gave up 0 bases; unmatched junction bases: 3. This CDR3 contains 14 residues. Germline-derived CDR1 and CDR2 are MNHEY and SMNVEV (reference sequence). CDR3 nucleotide sequence: TGTGCCAGCAGCCCTAGCGGGGCCTCCTACGAGCAGTACTTC. It codes for CASSPSGASYEQYF.

In this sample, this clonotype turned up a few times. The chain is built from TRBV7-9 and TRBJ1-1; 7 nucleotides line up with TRBD1. With 5 bases clipped from V and 9 bases from J, the junction kept 6 bases outside the gene matches. Germline CDR1 SEHNR, CDR2 FQNEAQ (reference sequence). The CDR3 spans 12 residues. Here the CDR3 DNA reads TGTGCCAGCAGCATCGACAGGGTTAAAGCTTTCTTT. Protein: CASSIDRVKAFF.

The chain has TRBV2 and TRBJ1-1; no firm D call. The V gene lost 3 bases and the J gene lost 3 bases, with 5 bases spanning the gap. This CDR3 region has 12 residues. Germline values: CDR1 SNHLY, CDR2 FYNNEI. In DNA, the CDR3 is TGTGCCAGCAGTGACTCGGACACTGAAGCTTTCTTT. Translation: CASSDSDTEAFF.

This clonotype turned up a few times. This rearrangement joins TRBV7-2 to TRBJ2-5, with 10 bases aligning to TRBD2. CDR1 is SGHTA, CDR2 FQGNSA, per germline. This CDR3 spans 14 amino acids. Unmatched junction bases numbered 7, after V lost 5 bases and J lost 7 bases. Here the CDR3 DNA reads TGTGCCAGCAGCCTTAGCGGGGGGTCCCCGACCCAGTACTTC. It specifies CASSLSGGSPTQYF.

The chain uses TRBV5-6 and TRBJ2-1; no clear D. Germline V gene sequence: CDR1 SGHDT, CDR2 YYEEEE. V dropped 0 bases and J dropped 4 bases, with 5 bases sitting between them. This CDR3 region has 13 residues. The CDR3 here is CASSLDLYNEQFF. The DNA of the CDR3 is TGTGCCAGCAGCTTGGATCTTTACAATGAGCAGTTCTTC.

The V gene is TRBV19, the J gene TRBJ2-3, with a possible D match to TRBD2 (5 bases). This CDR3 comprises 13 residues. Germline CDR1 LNHDA, CDR2 SQIVND (reference sequence). V lost 5 bases and J lost 4, with 10 bases in between. For the CDR3, the DNA is TGTGCCAGTAGTGCGGGTAGCGCAGATACGCAGTATTTT. Amino acids: CASSAGSADTQYF.

The rearrangement joins TRBV6-6 to TRBJ2-2, with 9 positions matching TRBD1. The CDR3 is made up of 15 amino acids. Germline CDR1 and CDR2: MNHNY and SVGAGI (reference sequence). V dropped 6 bases and J dropped 5; count of bases not matched to a gene: 7. The CDR3 DNA sequence: TGTGCCAGCAGCACACAGGGGGCGAGGACCGGGGAGCTGTTTTTT. This encodes CASSTQGARTGELFF.

This clonotype showed up just a few times. This sequence joins TRBV28 and TRBJ2-5, with a weak D call TRBD2 (6 bases). V gave up 3 bases and J gave up 2 bases, with 10 bases separating them. The CDR3 is 14 residues long. Germline CDR1 is MDHEN and CDR2 is SYDVKM. The CDR3 region has the DNA TGTGCCAGCAGTTTCCCGCGGGGTCAAGAGACCCAGTACTTC. Its protein is CASSFPRGQETQYF.

This chain joins TRBV6-1 and TRBJ2-1, with TRBD2 identical over 13 bases. The CDR3 is 16 amino acids. Germline CDR1 reads MNHNS; CDR2 reads SASEGT. With V trimmed by 0 bases and J by 8 bases, 4 bases remained unmatched. CDR3 nucleotide sequence: TGTGCCAGCAGTGAAGCCCCACTAGCGGGGGGGTATGAGCAGTTCTTC. This gives the protein CASSEAPLAGGYEQFF.

In this sample, this clonotype turned up a few times. The rearrangement uses TRBV6-2 or TRBV6-3 and TRBJ2-1; D perhaps matches TRBD2 (5 bases). The CDR3 sequence is 15 residues long. The V end was cut by 5 bases, the J end by 6 bases, with 17 bases between. Germline V gene lookup returns CDR1 MNHEY and CDR2 SVGEGT. CDR3 residues: CASSIGLHPTNEQFF. The CDR3 region has the DNA TGTGCCAGCAGTATCGGACTCCACCCCACCAATGAGCAGTTCTTC.

This clonotype was seen a handful of times. The chain uses TRBV4-3 and TRBJ1-1, with 8 positions matching TRBD1. The germline CDR1 and CDR2 sequences are LGHNA and YSLEER. This CDR3 has 14 amino acids. V was clipped by 3 bases and J by 1 base; unmatched bases: 1. CDR3 coding DNA: TGCGCCAGCAGCCACGGGACAGGGAACACTGAAGCTTTCTTT. As protein: CASSHGTGNTEAFF.

The chain combines TRBV12-3 or TRBV12-4 with TRBJ1-2; D is uncertain. V was cut by 1 base and J by 8 bases, with 14 bases left in between. This CDR3 has 14 amino acids. The CDR3 here is CASSLVPKPDGYTF. CDR3 in DNA: TGTGCCAGCAGTTTAGTTCCGAAACCCGACGGCTACACCTTC.

This clonotype has more than one count but fewer than ten. The chain combines TRBV27 with TRBJ1-6; D is unresolved. This CDR3 has 15 residues. Germline V lookup: CDR1 MNHEY, CDR2 SMNVEV (reference sequence). V gave up 5 bases and J gave up 7 bases, with 15 bases separating them. The CDR3 region has the DNA TGTGCCAGCAGTATCGGCCCTGGGAGGAATTCACCCCTCCACTTT. It translates to CASSIGPGRNSPLHF.

The table lists this clonotype with a count of one. This chain uses TRBV20-1 with TRBJ1-5, with a possible D match to TRBD1 (5 bases). Germline V gene data show CDR1 as DFQATT and CDR2 as SNEGSKA (reference sequence). The CDR3 spans 14 residues. Trimming pared 3 bases from V and 2 bases from J, leaving 11 bases between. The CDR3 coding sequence is TGCAGTGCTAGTCCGGGGGGGGGCAATCAGCCCCAGCATTTT. This translates into CSASPGGGNQPQHF.

The V gene is TRBV7-9, the J gene TRBJ1-6, with TRBD1 matching 7 bases. Looked up from germline, CDR1 is SEHNR and CDR2 is FQNEAQ (reference sequence). The J segment lost 11 bases and the V segment lost 1 base, leaving 20 bases of the junction unmatched. The CDR3 runs 19 residues. DNA for the CDR3: TGTGCCAGCAGCTTAGTAGGGGGCCCCCGGGACAGCCGGCGGACACCCCTCCACTTT. Translated, it gives CASSLVGGPRDSRRTPLHF.

The chain uses TRBV6-5 and TRBJ1-2, with a possible D match to TRBD1 (6 bases). Looked up from germline, CDR1 is MNHEY and CDR2 is SVGAGI. CDR3 length: 15 residues. V shed 5 bases and J shed 2 bases, with 15 bases lying between them. CDR3 sequence: CASSPGAETNYGYTF. The CDR3 DNA reads as TGTGCCAGCAGTCCGGGGGCAGAAACAAACTATGGCTACACCTTC.

The chain employs TRBV5-1 and TRBJ2-7, with D perhaps TRBD1 (5 bases). V shed 4 bases and J shed 3 bases, with 8 bases lying between them. Per germline, CDR1 SGHRS and CDR2 YFSETQ. The CDR3 contains 12 residues. The CDR3 here is CASSLTVYEQYF. CDR3 DNA sequence: TGCGCCAGCAGCCTGACAGTCTACGAGCAGTACTTC.

The chain couples TRBV4-1 to TRBJ2-3, with 7 bases that match TRBD1. Per germline, CDR1 MGHRA and CDR2 YSYEKL. After removal of 0 bases from V and 0 bases from J, the junction contained 9 bases not matched to a gene. This CDR3 contains 18 residues. The CDR3 region has the DNA TGCGCCAGCAGCCAAGATCTGAGGGGGCCCCCTAGCACAGATACGCAGTATTTT. Translated: CASSQDLRGPPSTDTQYF.

The CDR3 here is CASSLSGSRTYEQYF. For the CDR3, the DNA is TGTGCCAGCAGTTTATCGGGCAGCCGAACCTACGAGCAGTACTTC. The rearrangement joins TRBV27 to TRBJ2-7; D not resolved. The length of the CDR3 is 15 residues. Trimming took off 0 bases at V and 2 bases at J, with 11 bases between the two ends. Germline V gives CDR1 MNHEY, CDR2 SMNVEV (reference sequence).

The rearrangement joins TRBV7-9 to TRBJ2-1; D is perhaps TRBD1 (6 bases). This CDR3 is built from 13 residues. The germline CDR1 and CDR2 sequences are SEHNR and FQNEAQ (reference sequence). V was shortened by 5 bases and J by 5 bases, with 10 bases between the two germline ends. The CDR3, as DNA: TGTGCCAGCAGCCGGACAGAGGACAATGAGCAGTTCTTC. As protein: CASSRTEDNEQFF.

This clonotype was seen a handful of times. The rearrangement joins TRBV4-3 to TRBJ1-6, with 9 bases aligning to TRBD1. Germline CDR1 reads LGHNA; CDR2 reads YSLEER. V trimming: 1 base; J trimming: 9 bases; junction bases outside the gene matches: 10. The CDR3 has 17 amino acids. In nucleotides, the CDR3 is TGCGCCAGCAGCCAAGCGGTTGGGACAGGGATTAGTTCACCCCTCCACTTT. Translated, it gives CASSQAVGTGISSPLHF.

The chain has TRBV28 and TRBJ2-5; perhaps TRBD1 as D (6 bases). The CDR3 has 15 amino acids. Per the germline V gene, CDR1 is MDHEN and CDR2 is SYDVKM. V lost 5 bases and J 4 bases, leaving 17 bases between the germline ends. CDR3 sequence: CASSTLDREIETQYF. The CDR3 nucleotides read TGTGCCAGCAGTACTCTGGACAGAGAAATAGAGACCCAGTACTTC. The variable domain in full, with the rest retrieved from reference TRBV28 and TRBJ2-5, is DVKVTQSSRYLVKRTGEKVFLECVQDMDHENMFWYRQDPGLGLRLIYFSYDVKMKEKGDIPEGYSVSREKKERFSLILESASTNQTSMYLCASSTLDREIETQYFGPGTRLLVL.

The V call is TRBV6-6, the J call TRBJ2-7; 11 nucleotides match TRBD1. The CDR3 contains 16 residues. The J segment lost 4 bases and the V segment lost 8 bases, leaving 13 bases of the junction unmatched. Per the germline V gene, CDR1 is MNHNY and CDR2 is SVGAGI (reference sequence). The CDR3 sequence: CASGLFRDRGFYEQYF. The DNA of the CDR3 is TGTGCCAGCGGGCTCTTTCGGGACAGGGGGTTTTACGAGCAGTACTTC.

This rearrangement joins TRBV7-9 to TRBJ2-5; 7 bases are shared with TRBD1. Germline assignment: CDR1 SEHNR and CDR2 FQNEAQ (reference sequence). The CDR3 consists of 15 residues. J lost 2 bases, V lost 2 bases, and 5 bases had no gene match. As DNA, the CDR3 is TGTGCCAGCAGCTTATTTGGGACAGAGCAAGAGACCCAGTACTTC. It encodes CASSLFGTEQETQYF.

V gene TRBV27 combines with J gene TRBJ2-5; TRBD2 agrees at 7 bases. V lost 5 bases and J lost 5; bases outside the gene matches: 11. This CDR3 is 15 amino acids long. Germline loops: CDR1 MNHEY, CDR2 SMNVEV (reference sequence). CDR3 sequence (DNA): TGTGCCAGCAGTCTCAGGACACGGGGGGTCGAGACCCAGTACTTC. It codes for CASSLRTRGVETQYF.

This clonotype has a count of ten or more. The chain carries TRBV11-3 and TRBJ1-1; D perhaps matches TRBD1 (6 bases). With 9 bases removed from V and 1 base from J, the gap between germline ends came to 21 bases. This CDR3 has 16 residues. CDR1 and CDR2 (germline): SGHNT, YENEEA. CDR3 sequence (DNA): TGTGCCAGGCCTCACGACAGGCGAGGCCCGAACACTGAAGCTTTCTTT. This codes for CARPHDRRGPNTEAFF. Full variable domain (missing parts from reference TRBV11-3 and TRBJ1-1): EAGVVQSPRYKIIEKKQPVAFWCNPISGHNTLYWYLQNLGQGPELLIRYENEEAVDDSQLPKDRFSAERLKGVDSTLKIQPAELGDSAVYLCARPHDRRGPNTEAFFGQGTRLTVV.

The chain employs TRBV4-2 and TRBJ1-5, with a possible D match to TRBD1 (5 bases). CDR3 length equals 15 residues. Per the germline V gene, CDR1 is LGHNA and CDR2 is YNFKEQ. The germline V and J ends were trimmed by 0 bases and 5 bases, with 11 bases remaining between them. In DNA form, the CDR3 reads TGTGCCAGCAGCCAAGAAAGGGGTTCCGATCAGCCCCAGCATTTT. As protein: CASSQERGSDQPQHF.

This clonotype was recorded many times. The V and J genes are TRBV29-1 and TRBJ2-5; the match to TRBD1 covers 9 bases. With 3 bases clipped from V and 5 bases from J, the junction kept 10 bases outside the gene matches. The CDR3 is 15 residues long. Germline V gene data show CDR1 as SQVTM and CDR2 as ANQGSEA. The CDR3 coding sequence is TGCAGCGTTGACCTACAGGGGGCGGTGGGGGAGACCCAGTACTTC. Translation gives CSVDLQGAVGETQYF.